These T cell receptor beta chains were read from a single sample in a study of blood T cells in healthy people across ages. Via MiXCR, TCRdb re-called the 5' RACE reads, giving one row per CDR3 protein. The sample lists under 850,000 distinct CDR3 sequences; 35% to 40% were seen once. Sequenced: blood. Receptor source: a man between 18 and 35 years old in good health. CDR3s include the opening cysteine and the closing phenylalanine or tryptophan. A D gene is named only where the DNA matches it firmly. Rows may omit the clone size; those that give it use once, few, many or a size class.

>TRBV4-1|TRBJ1-6|NA|NA
TGCGCCAGCAGCCAAGTGGCAGGAGTATTGGATTCACCCCTCCACTTT
CASSQVAGVLDSPLHF
>TRBV7-8|TRBJ2-5|NA|NA
TGTGCCAGCAGCTTACTTTGGGGGGATGAGACCCAGTACTTC
CASSLLWGDETQYF
>TRBV7-3|TRBJ2-5|NA|TRBD1
TGTGCCAGCAGCCCCCAAGGGACAGTCGGAGAGACCCAGTACTTC
CASSPQGTVGETQYF
>TRBV28|TRBJ2-3|few|NA
TGTGCCAGCAGCCCTAAGACATCCTACACAGATACGCAGTATTTT
CASSPKTSYTDTQYF
>TRBV7-9|TRBJ2-1|few|NA
TGTGCCAGTCGGGGGCTGAACGACAATGAGCAGTTCTTC
CASRGLNDNEQFF
>TRBV7-2|TRBJ2-6|few|NA
TGTGCCAGCAGTCCGGACCGCCTAATTTCGGTTTTTGGGGCCAACGTCCTGACTTTC
CASSPDRLISVFGANVLTF
>TRBV15|TRBJ1-4|many|NA
TGTGCCACCAGCAGAGGCAAGGACAGCCGTCCGGGACTGTTTTTT
CATSRGKDSRPGLFF
>TRBV5-1|TRBJ2-5|NA|TRBD2
TGCGCCAGCAGCCTCCAAGGACTAGCGGGGATCCAAGAGACCCAGTACTTC
CASSLQGLAGIQETQYF
>TRBV12-3/TRBV12-4|TRBJ2-3|NA|NA
TGTGCCAGCCGTTTAATGTCAGGGTTCAGTGGGGATATGCAGTATTTT
CASRLMSGFSGDMQYF
>TRBV7-9|TRBJ2-4|NA|NA
TGTGCCAGCAACTTAGCCGATAGCGGAGGCATTCAGTACTTC
CASNLADSGGIQYF
>TRBV6-5|TRBJ1-6|NA|TRBD1
TGTGCCAGCACCATTATGGGGGGGACAGGGGTTTCACCCCTCCACTTT
CASTIMGGTGVSPLHF
>TRBV6-2/TRBV6-3|TRBJ1-6|NA|TRBD1
TGTGCCAGCAGCGACCAGGGGGCTAGGTCACCCCTCCACTTT
CASSDQGARSPLHF
>TRBV6-1|TRBJ1-3|NA|NA
TGTGCCAGCAGCCCGCCTACAGTGGCGGGGGCCATATATTTT
CASSPPTVAGAIYF
>TRBV29-1|TRBJ2-1|few|TRBD1
TGCAGCGGAATGGACAGGGAGATCGATGAGCAGTTCTTC
CSGMDREIDEQFF
>TRBV7-9|TRBJ1-2|NA|NA
TGTGCCAGCAGCTTAGCGGCGATTAACTATGGCTACACCTTC
CASSLAAINYGYTF
>TRBV15|TRBJ1-2|few|NA
TGTGCCACCAGCAGGAACAGGGCACTTAACTATGGCTACACCTTC
CATSRNRALNYGYTF
>TRBV4-2|TRBJ1-6|NA|NA
TGTGCCAGCAGCCAAGCCGGCGGGGGGGCGCGGAATTCACCCCTCCACTTT
CASSQAGGGARNSPLHF
>TRBV20-1|TRBJ1-6|few|TRBD1
TGCAGTGCTAGAGACCACTATGGACAGGGGGACTCCTATAATTCACCCCTCCACTTT
CSARDHYGQGDSYNSPLHF
>TRBV29-1|TRBJ2-1|few|TRBD2
TGCAGCGTTGAAGGGGTAGCGGGGGCCTACAATGAGCAGTTCTTC
CSVEGVAGAYNEQFF
>TRBV4-2|TRBJ2-7|many|TRBD1
TGTGCCAGCAGCCGCGACAGGGGCTCCTACAATGAGCAGTACTTC
CASSRDRGSYNEQYF
>TRBV4-1|TRBJ1-1|NA|NA
TGCGCCAGCAGCCTCGCCGAGGGAACCCACACTGAAGCTTTCTTT
CASSLAEGTHTEAFF
>TRBV7-3|TRBJ2-3|NA|NA
TGTGCCAGCAGCTTCGCGGGGGCGGGGGCAGATACGCGGTATTTT
CASSFAGAGADTRYF
>TRBV27|TRBJ1-6|NA|NA
TGTGCCAGCAGTTTAACGGGACCGTTTAATTCACCCCTCCACTTT
CASSLTGPFNSPLHF
>TRBV15|TRBJ2-2|NA|NA
TGTGCCACCGTTGATGAACGGGGGCCAGACACCGGGGAGCTGTTTTTT
CATVDERGPDTGELFF
>TRBV6-5|TRBJ2-7|NA|TRBD1
TGTGCCAGCAGCCGGACAGGGCGCGAGCAGTACTTC
CASSRTGREQYF
>TRBV6-1|TRBJ1-6|few|TRBD1
TGTGCCAGCAGCGGGACAGGAAGGTCACCCCTCCACTTT
CASSGTGRSPLHF
>TRBV25-1|TRBJ1-4|NA|NA
TGTGCCAGCAGTGGGGGACGGGCAAAACTGTTTTTT
CASSGGRAKLFF
>TRBV5-1|TRBJ1-2|NA|NA
TGCGCCAGCAGCTTGGATGGGGCAGGCCGAGGCTACACCTTC
CASSLDGAGRGYTF
>TRBV13|TRBJ2-5|NA|TRBD1
TGTGCCAGCAGTTCGCGGACAGGGGGACAGGAGACCCAGTACTTC
CASSSRTGGQETQYF
>TRBV10-3|TRBJ2-1|many|NA
TGTGCCATCAGTGAGTATAGGGTCGACAATGAGCAGTTCTTC
CAISEYRVDNEQFF
>TRBV5-6|TRBJ1-2|few|NA
TGTGCCAGCAGCGTCAGGGAAGCCTATGGCTACACCTTC
CASSVREAYGYTF
>TRBV24-1|TRBJ2-1|NA|NA
TGTGCCACCAGTGACCGGATTAATGGTGAGCAGTTCTTC
CATSDRINGEQFF
>TRBV9|TRBJ2-3|NA|TRBD2
TGTGCCAGCAGCTCCGTCCTGGGGCGGGAGAGCACAGATACGCAGTATTTT
CASSSVLGRESTDTQYF
>TRBV7-2|TRBJ2-4|few|NA
TGTGCCAGCAGCTTAGTAGGAGGAGGGGGGGACATTCAGTACTTC
CASSLVGGGGDIQYF
>TRBV7-2|TRBJ2-5|many|TRBD1
TGTGCCAGCAGCCCACAGGGGGACCAAGAGACCCAGTACTTC
CASSPQGDQETQYF
>TRBV4-3|TRBJ2-1|NA|TRBD2
TGCGCCAGCAGCCAAGCTGGTCCGGGGGGTTACAATGAGCAGTTCTTC
CASSQAGPGGYNEQFF
>TRBV12-3/TRBV12-4|TRBJ2-5|NA|NA
TGTGCCAGCACGAAAGAAGAGACTCAGTACTTC
CASTKEETQYF
>TRBV4-1|TRBJ2-2|NA|NA
TGCGCCAGCAGCCAAGACGGGACACTTTTGGGCGGGGAGCTGTTTTTT
CASSQDGTLLGGELFF
>TRBV6-5|TRBJ2-3|many|NA
TGTGCCAGCCGGACCGAGGATACGCAGTATTTT
CASRTEDTQYF
>TRBV11-2|TRBJ2-3|many|NA
TGTGCCAGCAGCTTATCGGTAGCGGAAAGCACAGATACGCAGTATTTT
CASSLSVAESTDTQYF
>TRBV7-2|TRBJ2-7|NA|TRBD2
TGTGCCAGCAGCTTAGCGGCTGCGGGGGGTTTAAGGGAGCAGTACTTC
CASSLAAAGGLREQYF
>TRBV5-1|TRBJ2-7|NA|NA
TGCGCCAGCAGCTCGCCGGACCCCCCCTTGGTGGGCAATTACAATGAGCAGTACTTC
CASSSPDPPLVGNYNEQYF
>TRBV5-1|TRBJ2-3|few|NA
TGCGCCAGCAGCTTGTGGCGGGGAGATAGCACAGATACGCAGTATTTT
CASSLWRGDSTDTQYF
>TRBV5-5|TRBJ1-2|NA|NA
TGTGCCTGCAGCTTGGTGGCAGCCGGATATGGCTACACCTTC
CACSLVAAGYGYTF
>TRBV28|TRBJ1-2|NA|TRBD1
TGTGCCAGCAAACCGGGACAGGGGAACTATGGCTACACCTTC
CASKPGQGNYGYTF
>TRBV12-3/TRBV12-4|TRBJ1-2|NA|NA
TGTGCCAGCAGTTTGTACAGCTATGGCTACACCTTC
CASSLYSYGYTF
>TRBV7-2|TRBJ1-5|few|NA
TGTGCCAGCAGCTTAGATTTCCCGGGGATGGGTCAGCCCCAGCATTTT
CASSLDFPGMGQPQHF
>TRBV6-6|TRBJ1-2|NA|NA
TGTGCCAGCAGTTACTCGAATACCGTCGGGGATGGCTACACCTTC
CASSYSNTVGDGYTF
>TRBV10-3|TRBJ1-2|few|TRBD1
TGTGCCATCAGTGAGTCGGTCGAGGACCACAGGGGCTATGGCTACACCTTC
CAISESVEDHRGYGYTF
>TRBV6-2/TRBV6-3|TRBJ2-4|NA|TRBD2
TGTGCCAGCAGTTCCCCAGGCGGGGGGGCCGAACGGAACATTCAGTACTTC
CASSSPGGGAERNIQYF
>TRBV7-2|TRBJ2-1|NA|NA
TGTGCCAGCAGCTTTAGGAACAATGAGCAGTTCTTC
CASSFRNNEQFF
>TRBV14|TRBJ1-2|NA|TRBD1
TGTGCCAGCAGCATTAGGGTGGACAGGGGTGGCTACACCTTC
CASSIRVDRGGYTF
>TRBV7-8|TRBJ2-1|NA|NA
TGTGCCAGCAGCTTAGCCCCCCTGGGGGCCTACAATGAGCAGTTCTTC
CASSLAPLGAYNEQFF
>TRBV12-3/TRBV12-4|TRBJ2-2|few|TRBD1
TGTGCCAGCAGTAATGACAGGGGGTACACCGGGGAGCTGTTTTTT
CASSNDRGYTGELFF
>TRBV7-2|TRBJ1-2|many|NA
TGTGCCAGCAGCTTACTTTCTACTAACTATGGCTACACCTTC
CASSLLSTNYGYTF